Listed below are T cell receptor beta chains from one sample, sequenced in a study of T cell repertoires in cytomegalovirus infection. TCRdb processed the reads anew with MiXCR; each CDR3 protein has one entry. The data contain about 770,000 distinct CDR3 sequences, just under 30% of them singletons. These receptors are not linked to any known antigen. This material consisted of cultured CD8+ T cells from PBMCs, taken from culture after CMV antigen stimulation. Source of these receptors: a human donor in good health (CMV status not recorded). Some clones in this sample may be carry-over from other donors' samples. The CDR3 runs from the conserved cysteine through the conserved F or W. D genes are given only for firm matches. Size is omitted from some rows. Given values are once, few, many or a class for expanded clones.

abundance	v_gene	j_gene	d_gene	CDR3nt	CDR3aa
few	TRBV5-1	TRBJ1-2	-	TGCGCCAGCAGCTGGATACAGGGAAAAGGCTACTATGGCTACACCTTC	CASSWIQGKGYYGYTF
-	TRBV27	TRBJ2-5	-	TGTGCCAGCAGTTTAAGGACACCACAAGAGACCCAGTACTTC	CASSLRTPQETQYF
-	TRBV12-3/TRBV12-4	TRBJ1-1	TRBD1	TGTGCCAGCAGTGCTTCGGACAGGTCGAACACTGAAGCTTTCTTT	CASSASDRSNTEAFF
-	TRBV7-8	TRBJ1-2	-	TGTGCCAGCAGCTTAGGCCAAAGCCAGGGCTACACCTTC	CASSLGQSQGYTF
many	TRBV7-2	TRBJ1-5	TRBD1	TGTGCCAGCAGCTCGACAGGGACATATAGCAATCAGCCCCAGCATTTT	CASSSTGTYSNQPQHF
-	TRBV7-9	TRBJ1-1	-	TGTGCCAGCAGCTTAGAGTGGACTGAAGCTTTCTTT	CASSLEWTEAFF
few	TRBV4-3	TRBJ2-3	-	TGCGCCAGCAGCCAACTTCCCAGGGCAGATACGCAGTATTTT	CASSQLPRADTQYF
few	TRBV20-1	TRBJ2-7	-	TGCAGTGCTCTCTCTGAAGGTACCTACGAGCAGTACTTC	CSALSEGTYEQYF
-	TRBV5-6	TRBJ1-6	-	TGTGCCAGCAGCTTCTCGGGGAGCTCACCCCTCCACTTT	CASSFSGSSPLHF
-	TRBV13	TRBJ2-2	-	TGTGCCAGCAGCTTATGGCAGGGGAACACCGGGGAGCTGTTTTTT	CASSLWQGNTGELFF
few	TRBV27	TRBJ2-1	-	TGTGCCAGCAGTTGGGGTATACCGTTCAATGAGCAGTTCTTC	CASSWGIPFNEQFF
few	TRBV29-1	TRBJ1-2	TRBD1	TGCAGCGTTCCGGGACAGGGGGCCGATGGCTACACCTTC	CSVPGQGADGYTF
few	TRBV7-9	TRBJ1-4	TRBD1	TGTGCCAGCAGCAAGGGACAGGTTGAAAAACTGTTTTTT	CASSKGQVEKLFF
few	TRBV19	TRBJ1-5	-	TGTGCCAGTAGTATAGTGGATTCGAGCAATCAGCCCCAGCATTTT	CASSIVDSSNQPQHF
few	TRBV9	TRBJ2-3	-	TGTGCCAGCAGCGTAGCTAACGAGGTTCCCACAGATACGCAGTATTTT	CASSVANEVPTDTQYF
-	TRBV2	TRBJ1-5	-	TGTGCCAGCAGTGAAAAGGCAGGACATCAGCCCCAGCATTTT	CASSEKAGHQPQHF
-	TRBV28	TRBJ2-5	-	TGTGCCAGCAGTTTATTTCTTTCGTCCGAAGAGACCCAGTACTTC	CASSLFLSSEETQYF
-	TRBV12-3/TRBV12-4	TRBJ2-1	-	TGTGCCAGCAGTTTTATAGCCTCCCGCAATGAGCAGTTCTTC	CASSFIASRNEQFF
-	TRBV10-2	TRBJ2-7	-	TGCGCCAGCAGTGAGCGACAGGTCCGCTCCTACGAGCAGTACTTC	CASSERQVRSYEQYF
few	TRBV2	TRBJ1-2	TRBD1	TGTGCCAGCAGTACAAACCCCAAGAGGACGTCGGGGACAGAATATGGCTACACCTTC	CASSTNPKRTSGTEYGYTF
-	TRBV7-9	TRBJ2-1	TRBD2	TGTGCCAGCAGCTTAGCGCCTTCGGGACTAGCGGGTCAGAGCTCCTACAATGAGCAGTTCTTC	CASSLAPSGLAGQSSYNEQFF
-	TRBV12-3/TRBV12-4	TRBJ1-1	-	TGTGCCAGCAGTGGTGGGAGGGACACTGAAGCTTTCTTT	CASSGGRDTEAFF
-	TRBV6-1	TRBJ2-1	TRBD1	TGTGCCAGCAGTGAATTGGGGGACAGGTGGAATGAGCAGTTCTTC	CASSELGDRWNEQFF
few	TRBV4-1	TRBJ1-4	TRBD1	TGCGCCAGCAGCCAAGAAAGGGGGCAACTAGGACCTAATGAAAAACTGTTTTTT	CASSQERGQLGPNEKLFF
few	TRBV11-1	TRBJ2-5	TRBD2	TGTGCCAGCAGCCCCCCACTAGCGGGGGAAGAGACCCAGTACTTC	CASSPPLAGEETQYF
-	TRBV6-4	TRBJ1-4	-	TGTGCCAGCAGTGAGGGGCCCGGGGCGAGTAATGAAAAACTGTTTTTT	CASSEGPGASNEKLFF
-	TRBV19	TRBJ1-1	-	TGTGCCAGTACTTCAGTGGGGATGGGGAACACTGAAGCTTTCTTT	CASTSVGMGNTEAFF
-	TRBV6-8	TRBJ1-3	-	TGTGCCAGCAGTTACCGACAGTACTCTGGAAACACCATATATTTT	CASSYRQYSGNTIYF
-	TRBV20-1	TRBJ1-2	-	TGCAGTGCCAGACAGGAGGCTAACTATGGCTACACCTTC	CSARQEANYGYTF
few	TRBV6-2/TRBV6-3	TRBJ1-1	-	TGTGCCAGCACTCCAGGGATTTTGAACACTGAAGCTTTCTTT	CASTPGILNTEAFF
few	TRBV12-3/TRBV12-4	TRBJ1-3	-	TGTGCCAGCAGTCTTAACATTGATAGAAACACCATATATTTT	CASSLNIDRNTIYF
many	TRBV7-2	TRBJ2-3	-	TGTGCCAGCAGCTCCTTTACCGGGGGGCCGGGAGATACGCAGTATTTT	CASSSFTGGPGDTQYF
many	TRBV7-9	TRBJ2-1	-	TGTGCCAGCAGCTTAGACGGGACTGGCAATGAGCAGTTCTTC	CASSLDGTGNEQFF
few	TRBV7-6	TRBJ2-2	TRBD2	TGTGCCAGCAGCAATACCGGGACTAGAGCGACCGGGGAGCTGTTTTTT	CASSNTGTRATGELFF
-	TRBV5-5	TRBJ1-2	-	TGTGCCAGCAGCTTGGGTGCGGGGCGCCTTAACTATGGCTACACCTTC	CASSLGAGRLNYGYTF
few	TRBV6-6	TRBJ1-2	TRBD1	TGTGCCAGCTGGGACAGGGCCTACCGGGGCTACACCTTC	CASWDRAYRGYTF
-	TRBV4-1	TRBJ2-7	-	TGCGCCAGCAGCCAAGGGATGGAGGGAAGCTCCTACGAGCAGTACTTC	CASSQGMEGSSYEQYF
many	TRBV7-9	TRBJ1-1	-	TGTGCCAGCAGCTCCCGGAACACTGAAGCTTTCTTT	CASSSRNTEAFF
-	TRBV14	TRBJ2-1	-	TGTGCCAGCAGCCCCCTGGGTGGGGAGCAGTTCTTC	CASSPLGGEQFF
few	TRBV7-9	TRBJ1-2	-	TGTGCCAGCAGGGTAGTACAAGGGCCCTATGGCTACACCTTC	CASRVVQGPYGYTF
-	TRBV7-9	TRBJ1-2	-	TGTGCCAGCAGCTTAGCGCAATCGGGGCAGGGCGATGGCTACACCTTC	CASSLAQSGQGDGYTF
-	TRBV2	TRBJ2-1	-	TGTGCCAGCATATCAGGGGATTCCTACAATGAGCAGTTCTTC	CASISGDSYNEQFF
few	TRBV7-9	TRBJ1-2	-	TGTGCCAGCAGCTTAGCACAGGGTGTAGTCTATGGCTACACCTTC	CASSLAQGVVYGYTF
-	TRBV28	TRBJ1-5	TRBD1	TGTGCCAGCAAATCTACAGGGGCCCAGCCCCAGCATTTT	CASKSTGAQPQHF
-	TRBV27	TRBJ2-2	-	TGTGCCAGCAGCCTCTTTATCGGCGGGGAGCTGTTTTTT	CASSLFIGGELFF
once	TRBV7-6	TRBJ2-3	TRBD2	TGTGCCAGCAGCTCCTCGGGACTAGCGGGGGTAACTAGCACAGATACGCAGTATTTT	CASSSSGLAGVTSTDTQYF
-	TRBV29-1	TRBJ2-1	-	TGCAGCGTCGCCGATGGGGCCAATGAGCAGTTCTTC	CSVADGANEQFF
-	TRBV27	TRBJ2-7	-	TGTGCCAGCAGTTTAACCGTGATAACCAGCTCCTACGAGCAGTACTTC	CASSLTVITSSYEQYF
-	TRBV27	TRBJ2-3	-	TGTGCCAGCTATAGCTCTAGCACAGATACGCAGTATTTT	CASYSSSTDTQYF
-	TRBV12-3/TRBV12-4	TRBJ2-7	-	TGTGCCAGCAGAATCGGGGGTTACGAGCAGTACTTC	CASRIGGYEQYF
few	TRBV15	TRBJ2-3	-	TGTGCCACCAGCAGGGGAGCGGCAGTAGGCACAGATACGCAGTATTTT	CATSRGAAVGTDTQYF
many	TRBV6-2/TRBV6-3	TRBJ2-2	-	TGTGCCAGCAGCTATAACAGGGAAGGGACCGGGGAGCTGTTTTTT	CASSYNREGTGELFF
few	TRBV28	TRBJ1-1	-	TGTGCCAGCAGTTTTTACGGGAACACTGAAGCTTTCTTT	CASSFYGNTEAFF
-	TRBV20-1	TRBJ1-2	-	TGCAGTGCCCCCGATGGGGGGCCCTTC	CSAPDGGPF
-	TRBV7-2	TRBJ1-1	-	TGTGCCAGCAGCGACAATACCGCAGGGCCTGAAGCTTTCTTT	CASSDNTAGPEAFF
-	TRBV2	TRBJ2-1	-	TGTGCCAGCGCCCCAGGGGTATTGCAGTTCTTC	CASAPGVLQFF
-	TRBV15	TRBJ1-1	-	TGTGCCACCAGCAGAGATTCTTGGGCTGAAGCTTTCTTT	CATSRDSWAEAFF
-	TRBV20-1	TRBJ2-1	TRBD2	TGCAGTGCTAGATTGGGACTACAATACAATGAGCAGTTCTTC	CSARLGLQYNEQFF